This T cell receptor (beta chain) was captured by sequencing in a study of blood T cell repertoires in COVID-19. On the study more broadly: Acute and convalescent COVID-19 samples came from the United States, Italy and Spain.

Germline loops: CDR1 LNHDA, CDR2 SQIVND (reference sequence). V was pared by 0 bases and J by 7 bases, with 2 bases of the junction left unmatched. This CDR3 is built from 14 residues. As processed by the authors: Nucleated cell counts were estimated from reference gene primer amplification. The repertoire was sequenced with immunoSEQ multiplex PCR; TCRdb's copy has only in-frame clones and lacks some. The V and J calls and the clone size are those of that table, but D and trimming were determined from the DNA. The table includes 230,000 or so clones, around 75% detected once. The V call is TRBV19, the J call TRBJ1-5; 8 nucleotides match TRBD1. The specimen was peripheral blood. This TCR came from a human donor in a cohort sampled during active COVID-19. The CDR3 region is CASSIEQGGQPQHF. As DNA, the CDR3 is TGTGCCAGTAGTATAGAACAGGGGGGGCAGCCCCAGCATTTT.